The clone carrying this TCR beta chain appeared many times. Its antigen is not known. The record originates from a study of T-cell reconstitution after alpha-beta-depleted transplantation in children. Findings of the study overall: High day-60 TCRbeta diversity in some patients came from surviving recipient T cells and thymic progenitors. A year post-transplant, T-cell counts and diversity derived mostly from newly produced T cells. Reportedly, only several hundred clones from non-depleted graft cells drove alpha-beta T-cell counts at about two months.

Unique molecular identifiers were incorporated when the TCRbeta library was constructed. TCRdb analysed the PCR reads with MiXCR anew, one entry per CDR3 protein. The table has almost 500,000 distinct CDR3 sequences, more than 9% seen once. The CDR3 is 16 residues long. CDR1 is LGHNA, CDR2 YSLEER, per germline. V lost 0 bases and J lost 6; bases outside the gene matches: 3. This sequence originates from a child under 10 years old with inherited bone marrow failure, due to receive a stem cell transplant. The sequencing used PBMCs, collected before TCRalphabeta/CD19-depleted stem cell transplant. This chain joins TRBV4-3 and TRBJ2-2; 11 bases are shared with TRBD2. The CDR3 is CASSQDLLAGAGELFF. CDR3 in DNA: TGCGCCAGCAGCCAAGATCTACTAGCGGGAGCCGGGGAGCTGTTTTTT.